The present T cell receptor (beta chain) was sequenced within a study of T cell responses to AZD1222 COVID-19 vaccine. Points from the study as a whole: The study sampled repertoires only after the peak T cell response. Only five or six individuals given AZD1222 were seropositive at baseline. Clonal diversity may have been underestimated, and the donors were mostly white British, with more females than males.

With 5 bases removed from V and 13 bases from J, the gap between germline ends came to 17 bases. Looked up from germline, CDR1 is SGHVS and CDR2 is FQNEAQ. The CDR3 totals 13 residues. Repertoires were generated with immunoSEQ multiplex PCR, while TCRdb's copy carries only in-frame clones and drops some. The table includes approximately 100,000 clones, roughly 89% detected once. For this clone: Its target is unknown.

This receptor was taken from an adult in good health. The chain couples TRBV7-8 to TRBJ1-4; tentatively, D is TRBD1 (5 bases). Specimen: peripheral blood, collected on day 0 of AZD1222 vaccination. CDR3 region: CASSPQGGVRLFF. The DNA for the CDR3 is TGTGCCAGCAGCCCCCAGGGCGGGGTAAGACTGTTTTTT. Full variable domain (missing parts from reference TRBV7-8 and TRBJ1-4): GAGVSQSPRYKVAKRGQDVALRCDPISGHVSLFWYQQALGQGPEFLTYFQNEAQLDKSGLPSDRFFAERPEGSVSTLKIQRTQQEDSAVYLCASSPQGGVRLFFGSGTQLSVL.